This TCR beta chain was identified during a study of somatic mutations in cytotoxic T cells in rheumatoid arthritis. Some clones are missing from TCRdb's copy, which holds only in-frame ones; the method was immunoSEQ multiplex PCR. This sample has around 6,000 clones, with about four fifths found just once. Per the germline V gene, CDR1 is SGHVS and CDR2 is FQNEAQ. V lost 6 bases to trimming and J lost 3 bases; unmatched junction nucleotides: 20. This CDR3 contains 18 residues. The sequenced sample was CD8+ T cells sorted from blood. The chain uses TRBV7-8 and TRBJ2-7; 7 nucleotides align to TRBD1. The TCR sequence derives from an adult with rheumatoid arthritis. The CDR3 region is CASSPRRRDSDNRYEQYF. The CDR3 DNA reads as TGTGCCAGCAGTCCGCGGAGACGGGACAGTGATAATCGCTACGAGCAGTACTTC.